The entry below describes one T cell receptor beta chain. What it binds is unknown. The germline V and J ends were trimmed by 5 bases and 3 bases, with 13 bases remaining between them. Germline V lookup: CDR1 SGHTA, CDR2 FQGNSA. The CDR3 has 14 residues. The sample belongs to a study of cytomegalovirus exposure and HLA in healthy donors. The PCR used 60 Vbeta and 13 Jbeta primers. Assay used: immunoSEQ multiplex PCR; TCRdb lists only in-frame clones, some missing. The data show over 100,000 clones, with around 78% seen just once and 2.5% to 3.5% held by the top ten. Study-wide findings and caveats: Confirmation in vitro established that a few CMV-associated chains were specific for CMV antigens. Associated with cytomegalovirus, according to the listing, were 150 to 200 TCR beta chains.

This TCR derives from a woman in her twenties or thirties in good health and CMV-seropositive. Sequencing was performed on PBMCs. The genes are TRBV7-2 and TRBJ2-5; maybe TRBD1 (5 bases). CDR3 sequence (DNA): TGTGCCAGCAGCCCCAATAGGGGAAAAGAGACCCAGTACTTC. Translating gives CASSPNRGKETQYF.